Here is one T cell receptor beta chain with its context. Its target is unknown. Clinicians diagnosed patients from clinical symptoms, serum thyroxine and TRAb, thyroid ultrasound and orbital computed tomography. These data belong to a study of T cells in Graves' hyperthyroidism and ophthalmopathy. Across the whole study: The blood sample was taken at first diagnosis, before treatment began. Study-wide points: Clonotypes that were expanded in thyroid above 0.001 mostly appeared in blood too. The authors' 13 V-J model separated ophthalmopathy from stable hyperthyroidism.

Germline V gene sequence: CDR1 MGHRA, CDR2 YSYEKL. This CDR3 spans 16 amino acids. V dropped 5 bases and J dropped 2 bases, with 18 bases sitting between them. The CDR3 regions of TCR beta were amplified from RNA transcripts. A first-round RT-PCR of the TCR CDR3 used the HTBI primer set. Each CDR3 protein is one row after TCRdb ran MiXCR on the multiplex PCR reads. The sample carries 640,000 or so distinct CDR3 sequences, around 14% recorded once. The chain is built from TRBV4-1 and TRBJ1-1; D is unclear. The receptor's source is a woman younger than 35 with Graves' ophthalmopathy. The sequencing sample was made of blood. The CDR3 here is CASSTRVADLNTEAFF. The DNA of the CDR3 is TGCGCCAGCAGCACCCGCGTTGCGGACCTAAACACTGAAGCTTTCTTT.